The sequence of this TCR beta chain was determined in a study of T cell repertoires in cytomegalovirus infection (dated by TCRdb to about 2019). About the study as a whole: The HLA type of each donor mattered for the analysis, because public TCR beta signatures pointed to carriage of CMV infection along with the matching HLA type.

Comments on this clonotype: Its antigen specificity is not known. Base quality data are lacking; no much larger clone is found one base away.

Here V drops 4 bases and J drops 8 bases, and the junction holds 10 bases not matched to any gene. CDR1 SGHDT and CDR2 YYEEEE were looked up in the germline V gene. The cysteine opens and the phenylalanine closes a CDR3 of 15 amino acids. The sequence is cut down to CDR3 DNA, 45 bases in frame from base 1. Findings and caveats that apply to the study as a whole: Cumulative frequency of public TCR beta family members discriminated carriers of CMV infection plus the relevant HLA type in this cohort and an independent roughly 320-donor cohort. The ex vivo response was dominated by HLA-C-restricted CMV-specific TCR beta clonotypes, and the single most frequent clonotype in two of eight donors was supplied by these HLA-C-restricted clonotypes.

TCRdb shows the sequencer as Illumina HiSeq 1500. Through fastp at Q25 and MiXCR, TCRdb rebuilt clones from the public reads, retaining in-frame beta chains. Duplicate CDR3 protein sequences are folded into a single record with the most common DNA and genes. For this sample there are about 360,000 distinct CDR3 sequences; about a sixth appear just once. Jointly, the top ten make up under 9% of the sample. The V gene is TRBV5-6 and the J gene is TRBJ1-4; 8 of the junction bases match TRBD1. Sequencing used PBMCs. The clonotype was recovered from a human donor in good health (CMV status not recorded). Some clones in this sample may be carry-over from other donors' samples. The nucleotide sequence is TGTGCCAGCAGCGACTCAAGGACAGGGAGGGAAAAACTGTTTTTT. Its coded protein is CASSDSRTGREKLFF.